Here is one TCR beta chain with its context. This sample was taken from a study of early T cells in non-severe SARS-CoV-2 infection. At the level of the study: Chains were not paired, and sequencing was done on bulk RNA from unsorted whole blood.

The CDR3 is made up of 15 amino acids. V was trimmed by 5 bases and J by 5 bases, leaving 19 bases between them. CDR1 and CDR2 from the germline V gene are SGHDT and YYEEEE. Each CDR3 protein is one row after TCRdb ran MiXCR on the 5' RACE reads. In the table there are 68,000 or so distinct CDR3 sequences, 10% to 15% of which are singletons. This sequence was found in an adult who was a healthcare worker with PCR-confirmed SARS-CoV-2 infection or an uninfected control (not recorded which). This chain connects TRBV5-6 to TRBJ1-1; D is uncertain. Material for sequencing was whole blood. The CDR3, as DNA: TGTGCCAGCAGTACGCAGATACAGACTTCGACTGAAGCTTTCTTT. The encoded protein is CASSTQIQTSTEAFF.